Below are 31 T cell receptor beta chains sequenced from a single sample in a study of beta chain features in type 1 diabetes. Findings and limits, study-wide: Moderate yet significant TCRB CDR3 shortening was seen in Type 1 diabetes patients in all four CD4+ subsets.

The isolated RNA, all of it, was reverse transcribed, so expressed TCRB transcripts were what got sequenced. Clones were read by immunoSEQ multiplex PCR, and TCRdb kept only the in-frame ones, dropping some. This table holds over 150,000 clones, about 9% found once. Their antigens are not known. The sequenced material came from central memory CD4+ T cells from blood. Receptors originate from a woman aged 18 to 35 with type 1 diabetes.

This clone was detected a few times. This rearrangement joins TRBV25-1 to TRBJ2-7, with 9 nucleotides matching TRBD1. Germline CDR1 reads MGHDK; CDR2 reads SYGVNS. The J segment lost 4 bases and the V segment lost 7 bases, leaving 8 bases of the junction unmatched. CDR3 size: 14 residues. The CDR3 DNA reads TGTGCCAGCATCGAGGACAGGGGTAATTACGAGCAGTACTTC. This encodes CASIEDRGNYEQYF.

The chain combines TRBV29-1 with TRBJ1-1; 8 bases map to TRBD1. V was clipped by 6 bases and J by 8 bases; unmatched bases: 2. Germline V CDR1 and CDR2: SQVTM, ANQGSEA. This CDR3 spans 10 amino acids. CDR3 nucleotides: TGCAGCGTCGGGGACAGGGAAGCTTTCTTT. It specifies CSVGDREAFF.

V usage is TRBV29-1 and J usage is TRBJ2-3, with TRBD2 matching 11 bases. The CDR3 has 14 amino acids. Unmatched junction bases numbered 4, after V lost 5 bases and J lost 3 bases. CDR1 is SQVTM and CDR2 is ANQGSEA in the germline V gene. The CDR3 region has the DNA TGCAGCGTTCGAAGACTAGCGGGGACAGATACGCAGTATTTT. The encoded protein is CSVRRLAGTDTQYF.

The chain uses TRBV4-3 and TRBJ2-1; D ambiguous. Germline V gives CDR1 LGHNA, CDR2 YSLEER. The CDR3 runs 15 residues. Trimming left V 1 base short and J 0 bases short, with 7 bases between. CDR3 sequence: CASSQGRSSYNEQFF. DNA for the CDR3: TGCGCCAGCAGCCAAGGGCGGTCCTCCTACAATGAGCAGTTCTTC.

The gene calls are TRBV25-1 and TRBJ1-2; no firm D call. The germline CDR1 and CDR2 sequences are MGHDK and SYGVNS. The CDR3 extends over 12 amino acids. The germline V and J ends were trimmed by 3 bases and 4 bases, with 6 bases remaining between them. The CDR3 DNA follows: TGTGCCAGCAGTGATTCTCTCTATGGCTACACCTTC. Translated: CASSDSLYGYTF.

This clone was detected ten times or more. The rearrangement links TRBV7-2 to TRBJ1-2, with a possible D match to TRBD1 (5 bases). V was pared by 2 bases and J by 5 bases, with 15 bases between. Germline lookup yields CDR1 SGHTA and CDR2 FQGNSA. The CDR3 has 15 residues. This CDR3 is CASSLMTAGGYGYTF. The CDR3 DNA reads as TGTGCCAGCAGCTTAATGACCGCCGGGGGGTATGGCTACACCTTC.

CDR3 loop: CASSNAWTVQETQYF. The DNA of the CDR3 is TGTGCCAGCAGCAATGCCTGGACAGTTCAAGAGACCCAGTACTTC. This chain joins TRBV21-1 and TRBJ2-5; TRBD1, as called in the table, went unchecked against the DNA. TRBV21-1 represents a pseudogene. The CDR3 length is 15 residues.

This clone was observed a handful of times. The V call is TRBV6-5, the J call TRBJ2-5; tentatively, D is TRBD2 (6 bases). Per the germline V gene, CDR1 is MNHEY and CDR2 is SVGAGI. V lost 0 bases and J lost 5, with 10 bases in between. There are 14 residues in the CDR3. CDR3 residues: CASSYSGGVETQYF. The DNA for the CDR3 is TGTGCCAGCAGTTACTCGGGGGGAGTGGAGACCCAGTACTTC.

This clone was picked up a small number of times. V usage is TRBV27 and J usage is TRBJ2-7; possible D gene TRBD2, 5 bases. The V gene lost 5 bases and the J gene lost 7 bases, with 18 bases spanning the gap. The length of the CDR3 is 14 residues. Germline V gene lookup returns CDR1 MNHEY and CDR2 SMNVEV (reference sequence). The CDR3 sequence: CASSPLGGALEQYF. CDR3 DNA: TGTGCCAGCAGTCCCCTTGGAGGTGCCTTAGAGCAGTACTTC.

CDR3 in DNA: TGTGCCAGTAACTCGGACAGGGGCGGAGTAGCTTTCTTT. Translating gives CASNSDRGGVAFF. The chain carries TRBV19 and TRBJ1-1; TRBD1 matches 9 bases. The trim removed 7 bases at V and 10 bases at J, leaving 10 bases unmatched. This CDR3 is 13 amino acids long. CDR1 and CDR2 (germline): LNHDA, SQIVND (reference sequence).

This sequence joins TRBV28 and TRBJ1-5; D gene unclear. The CDR3 contains 15 residues. The V end was cut by 9 bases, the J end by 2 bases, with 17 bases between. CDR1 is MDHEN, CDR2 SYDVKM, per germline. DNA of the CDR3: TGTGCCAGTCAAATCCCGGGAGCGGGCAATCAGCCCCAGCATTTT. Amino acids: CASQIPGAGNQPQHF.

This clone was recorded a few times. The chain has TRBV21-1 and TRBJ2-6; the D call of TRBD2 is as the table states it, not checked on the DNA. TRBV21-1 is designated a pseudogene. The CDR3 has 14 amino acids. The CDR3 here is CASTPPLGLDVLTF. CDR3 DNA sequence: TGTGCCAGCACCCCTCCGTTGGGACTCGACGTCCTGACTTTC.

This clone appeared a few times. The chain has TRBV10-3 and TRBJ2-1; the D gene is possibly TRBD2 (6 bases). This CDR3 comprises 12 residues. Trimming took 2 bases from V and 7 from J, leaving 6 bases between them. From germline, CDR1 is ENHRY and CDR2 SYGVKD. The CDR3 DNA sequence: TGTGCCATCAGTGAGGGAGGGAATGAGCAGTTCTTC. This encodes CAISEGGNEQFF.

The chain has TRBV7-2 and TRBJ1-5; D gene uncertain. The V gene lost 6 bases and the J gene lost 0 bases, with 6 bases spanning the gap. CDR3 length: 13 residues. Germline V gene lookup returns CDR1 SGHTA and CDR2 FQGNSA. The CDR3 loop is CASRSGSNQPQHF. The CDR3 region has the DNA TGTGCCAGCAGGTCAGGTAGCAATCAGCCCCAGCATTTT.

This clone was detected a few times. This chain connects TRBV7-9 to TRBJ2-5; tentatively, D is TRBD2 (6 bases). The CDR3 spans 15 residues. V was trimmed by 2 bases and J by 4 bases, leaving 14 bases between them. Germline loops: CDR1 SEHNR, CDR2 FQNEAQ (reference sequence). Here the CDR3 DNA reads TGTGCCAGCAGCTTAAATGTGGGGCGGGGAGAGACCCAGTACTTC. It encodes CASSLNVGRGETQYF. Filled out from reference TRBV7-9 and TRBJ2-5, the complete variable domain reads DTGVSQNPRHKITKRGQNVTFRCDPISEHNRLYWYRQTLGQGPEFLTYFQNEAQLEKSRLLSDRFSAERPKGSFSTLEIQRTEQGDSAMYLCASSLNVGRGETQYFGPGTRLLVL.

This clone has a handful of counts. This chain uses TRBV7-2 with TRBJ2-5; weak D call: TRBD2 (6 bases). Germline V lookup: CDR1 SGHTA, CDR2 FQGNSA. Trimming took 0 bases from V and 7 from J, leaving 18 bases between them. The length of the CDR3 is 16 residues. CDR3 in DNA: TGTGCCAGCAGCTTAGCGCCCGCGGGGACTCCGCGGACCCAGTACTTC. Translated: CASSLAPAGTPRTQYF. Combining the CDR3 with reference TRBV7-2 and TRBJ2-5 gives the whole variable domain GAGVSQSPSNKVTEKGKDVELRCDPISGHTALYWYRQSLGQGLEFLIYFQGNSAPDKSGLPSDRFSAERTGGSVSTLTIQRTQQEDSAVYLCASSLAPAGTPRTQYFGPGTRLLVL.

V and J are TRBV18 and TRBJ1-2; no firm D call. The V end was cut by 3 bases, the J end by 4 bases, with 18 bases between. Germline V gives CDR1 KGHSH, CDR2 LQKENI. CDR3 length: 16 residues. CDR3 nucleotides: TGTGCCAGCTCACCTTGGAGGGAGGCCCGAGGCTATGGCTACACCTTC. As protein: CASSPWREARGYGYTF.

Regarding this clone: A read error may account for a junction end that differs from germline. The J gene is TRBJ2-5, the V gene TRBV5-4, with 7 bases that match TRBD2. CDR1 and CDR2 from the germline V gene are SGHNT and YYREEE (reference sequence). The CDR3 sequence is 15 residues long. DNA of the CDR3: TGCGCCAGCAGCCAAGATCTCCGGGGGGAAGAGACCCAGTACTTC. Translating it yields CASSQDLRGEETQYF.

This clone was picked up a small number of times. The gene calls are TRBV7-9 and TRBJ2-4; D unclear. V lost 2 bases, J lost 7 bases, and 6 bases lay in between. CDR3 length equals 12 residues. Germline lookup yields CDR1 SEHNR and CDR2 FQNEAQ (reference sequence). CDR3 loop: CASSLRSNIQYF. CDR3 bases: TGTGCCAGCAGCTTACGTAGTAACATTCAGTACTTC.

The chain recombines TRBV2 with TRBJ2-7, with 7 positions matching TRBD1. Losses at the gene ends were 3 bases for V and 1 base for J; bases not matched to a gene: 3. Germline assignment: CDR1 SNHLY and CDR2 FYNNEI. The CDR3 is 14 residues long. The CDR3 DNA reads TGTGCCAGCAGTGAGGACAGGAGATCCTACGAGCAGTACTTC. Residues: CASSEDRRSYEQYF.

This chain connects TRBV2 to TRBJ1-4; D is uncertain. The CDR3 has 15 amino acids. V dropped 6 bases and J dropped 7 bases, with 18 bases sitting between them. CDR1 and CDR2 (germline): SNHLY, FYNNEI. CDR3 amino acids: CASSPELKGGEKLFF. CDR3 coding DNA: TGTGCCAGCAGCCCAGAATTGAAAGGAGGTGAAAAACTGTTTTTT. Together with reference TRBV2 and TRBJ1-4, the CDR3 gives the full variable domain: EPEVTQTPSHQVTQMGQEVILRCVPISNHLYFYWYRQILGQKVEFLVSFYNNEISEKSEIFDDQFSVERPDGSNFTLKIRSTKLEDSAMYFCASSPELKGGEKLFFGSGTQLSVL.

In this sample, this clone turned up a few times. V and J are TRBV29-1 and TRBJ1-4; maybe TRBD1 (5 bases). In germline, CDR1 is SQVTM, CDR2 ANQGSEA. This CDR3 contains 13 residues. The germline V and J ends were trimmed by 7 bases and 0 bases, with 9 bases remaining between them. CDR3 bases: TGCAGCGGACAGTATTCAACTAATGAAAAACTGTTTTTT. Residues: CSGQYSTNEKLFF.

A few counts support this clone. The chain combines TRBV7-3 with TRBJ2-3; 10 bases are a match to TRBD1. V shed 8 bases, J shed 1 base, and the junction held 3 bases outside the gene matches. The germline gives CDR1 SGHTA, CDR2 FQGTGA. There are 14 residues in the CDR3. CDR3 protein: CASSGTGGTDTQYF. The CDR3 DNA reads TGTGCCAGCTCCGGGACAGGGGGCACAGATACGCAGTATTTT.

The chain carries TRBV7-3 and TRBJ2-5, with 8 bases identical to TRBD2. After removal of 3 bases from V and 5 bases from J, the junction contained 2 bases not matched to a gene. The CDR3 has 13 amino acids. From germline, CDR1 is SGHTA and CDR2 FQGTGA. CDR3 sequence: CASSLSSGETQYF. The CDR3 bases are TGTGCCAGCAGCTTGTCTAGCGGGGAGACCCAGTACTTC.

The chain employs TRBV2 and TRBJ2-2, with D perhaps matching TRBD2 (6 bases). V shed 8 bases and J shed 0 bases, with 7 bases lying between them. Germline V gene lookup returns CDR1 SNHLY and CDR2 FYNNEI. The CDR3 is 13 amino acids. The CDR3 reads CASSGANTGELFF. The CDR3 coding sequence is TGTGCCAGCTCGGGGGCGAACACCGGGGAGCTGTTTTTT.

This clone was recorded at least ten times. The chain is built from TRBV11-2 and TRBJ2-7, with D possibly TRBD1 on 5 matching bases. V lost 0 bases and J lost 2, with 8 bases in between. Germline CDR1 and CDR2: SGHAT and FQNNGV. CDR3 length: 14 amino acids. The CDR3 region has the DNA TGTGCCAGCAGCTTAGATTGGACAACCTACGAGCAGTACTTC. This translates into CASSLDWTTYEQYF.

Ten or more counts support this clone. The rearrangement uses TRBV7-2 and TRBJ1-3; perhaps TRBD1 as D (6 bases). V was shortened by 5 bases and J by 4 bases, with 15 bases between the two germline ends. Germline values: CDR1 SGHTA, CDR2 FQGNSA. The CDR3 extends over 15 amino acids. CDR3 in amino acids: CASSLQGSGGNTIYF. Here the CDR3 DNA reads TGTGCCAGCAGCCTACAGGGTTCGGGAGGAAACACCATATATTTT. Full variable domain (remainder filled in from reference TRBV7-2 and TRBJ1-3): GAGVSQSPSNKVTEKGKDVELRCDPISGHTALYWYRQSLGQGLEFLIYFQGNSAPDKSGLPSDRFSAERTGGSVSTLTIQRTQQEDSAVYLCASSLQGSGGNTIYFGEGSWLTVV.

The table lists this clone with a few counts. This sequence joins TRBV19 and TRBJ1-1; 8 nucleotides match TRBD1. Trimming cost V 8 bases and J 2 bases; bases outside gene matches: 7. The CDR3 is 14 residues long. Germline V lookup: CDR1 LNHDA, CDR2 SQIVND (reference sequence). CDR3 coding DNA: TGTGCCAGTCACCACAGGGGGGTTAACACTGAAGCTTTCTTT. Its translation is CASHHRGVNTEAFF.

This chain connects TRBV21-1 to TRBJ1-4; the table's TRBD1 call for D was not verified on the DNA. TRBV21-1 is described as a pseudogene. The CDR3 loop spans 14 amino acids. In DNA form, the CDR3 reads TGTGCCAGCAGCCACCGGGACACTGGCGAAAAACTGTTTTTT. Translated, it gives CASSHRDTGEKLFF.

This chain joins TRBV4-3 and TRBJ2-1; 7 nucleotides line up with TRBD2. The J segment lost 5 bases and the V segment lost 0 bases, leaving 16 bases of the junction unmatched. CDR3 length: 19 amino acids. The germline CDR1 and CDR2 sequences are LGHNA and YSLEER. CDR3 DNA sequence: TGCGCCAGCAGCCAAGACCCGGGAGGAGGGAGCGGGGCACACAATGAGCAGTTCTTC. Translation gives CASSQDPGGGSGAHNEQFF.

This clone turned up a few times. This chain uses TRBV5-1 with TRBJ2-7, with 8 bases lining up with TRBD1. V trimming: 1 base; J trimming: 2 bases; junction bases outside the gene matches: 5. From germline, CDR1 is SGHRS and CDR2 YFSETQ. This CDR3 contains 15 residues. CDR3 sequence reads: CASSLTGQGTYEQYF. The DNA for the CDR3 is TGCGCCAGCAGCTTGACAGGACAGGGAACCTACGAGCAGTACTTC.